The source of this T cell receptor (beta chain) is a study of graft-versus-host responses after intestinal transplantation (dated by TCRdb to the early 2020s). Regarding the research as a whole: The transplants that recipients received were multivisceral, liver-intestinal, or isolated intestinal. To identify alloreactive clones, pre-transplant mixed lymphocyte reaction products were sequenced and compared with unstimulated pre-transplant donor and recipient T cells. After intestinal transplantation, graft-versus-host and host-versus-graft alloreactive T cell clones in the graft, circulation and bone marrow were tracked using bulk TCR-beta CDR3 sequencing. The cohort enrolled under 25 intestinal transplant recipients including one retransplant, and a few patients lacking pretransplant specimens were excluded. Samples from a few later patients were sequenced in-house on an Illumina MiSeq with MiXCR processing rather than by the commercial service. Anti-thymocyte globulin induction was given to all recipients, followed by maintenance tacrolimus and steroids for approximately 3 years. Donor T cell macrochimerism was defined as a peak of at least 4% donor T cells among recipient peripheral blood mononuclear cells.

What the authors observed across the whole study: Conclusions were limited by the relatively low number and heterogeneity of intestinal transplant patients. High GvH to HvG T cell clonal ratios were observed in the allografts of patients with donor T cell macrochimerism. Early after transplant, peak levels of circulating GvH clones were associated with declines in HvG clones. GvH clones were detected in recipient bone marrow, and some appeared earlier in ileal mucosa or blood, consistent with an intestinal mucosal origin.

The time point label here, explained by the study, means: postoperative day 105 after intestinal transplantation (dayNNNN = postoperative day). Intraepithelial and lamina propria lymphocytes were isolated from graft specimens using dithiothreitol, EDTA incubations and collagenase D digestion. Serial intestinal graft biopsy specimens collected up to 600 days after transplant underwent bulk TCR-beta sequencing. V and J are truncated by 1 base and 7 bases respectively, leaving an intervening sequence of 13 bases. The CDR3 contains 15 residues, cysteine and phenylalanine counted. The kept DNA is CDR3 alone, 45 bases in frame from the first base. According to the germline V gene, CDR1 reads ENHRY and CDR2 reads SYGVKD. This clone was observed a single time. Its cognate antigen has yet to be identified. No quality values exist for individual bases; no much larger clone is one base distant. Library prep was done by the immunoSEQ multiplex PCR assay. Adaptive Biotechnologies carried out high-throughput TCR-beta CDR3 sequencing of genomic DNA for most patients. On the study's bioinformatics: Adaptive's ImmunoSEQ software supplied the TCR sequencing data for around 19 patients, while MiXCR and VDJtools were used to process a few other patients. Because the origin of CDR3 nucleotide sequences shared between donor and recipient could not be assigned, those sequences were removed. Alloreactive clones required at least 2-fold expansion over unstimulated cells and minimum CFSE-low frequency of 0.002% (template counts) or 0.001% (read counts). A clone was considered mappable if detected in the sequenced pre-transplant spleen, lymph node, or MLR CFSE-low populations of the donor or recipient. Cumulative frequency of alloreactive clones was calculated as a percentage of all sequences weighted by copy number. The source is immuneACCESS, and TCRdb retained only in-frame sequences with V and J called. Part of the clones is not carried over; for the studies checked, unresolved V genes explain less than half of this, and the remainder is unexplained. V and J calls and clone size are given by that table; D and trimming were obtained from the DNA. Across this sample there are roughly 3,500 clones, with roughly 82% seen only once. 6.5% to 8.5% of the sample comes from the top ten.

The sample was ileum tissue, taken 105 days after intestinal transplantation. The source of this sequence is a human patient who received an intestinal transplant, so some T cells may come from the graft donor. The chain couples TRBV10-3 to TRBJ2-2; the D gene cannot be resolved beyond TRBD1 or TRBD2, each matching 5 bases. The nucleotide sequence is TGTGCCATCAGTGAGTACTCCGGGACGAACGGGGAGCTGTTTTTT. This encodes CAISEYSGTNGELFF.